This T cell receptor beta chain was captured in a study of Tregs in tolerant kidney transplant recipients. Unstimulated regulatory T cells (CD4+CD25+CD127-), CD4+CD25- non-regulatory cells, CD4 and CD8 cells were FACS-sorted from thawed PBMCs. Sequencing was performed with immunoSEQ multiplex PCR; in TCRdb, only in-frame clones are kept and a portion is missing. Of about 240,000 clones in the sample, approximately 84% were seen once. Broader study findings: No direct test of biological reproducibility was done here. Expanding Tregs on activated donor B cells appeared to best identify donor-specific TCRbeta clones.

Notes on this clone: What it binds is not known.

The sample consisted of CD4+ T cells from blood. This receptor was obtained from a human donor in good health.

The CDR3 nucleotides are TGTGCCAGCGGCCATCTGGAGGCGAACGAGCAGTACTTC. Its protein is CASGHLEANEQYF. The genes are TRBV5-4 and TRBJ2-7; the D gene is possibly TRBD2 (5 bases). This CDR3 region has 13 residues. CDR1 is SGHNT, CDR2 YYREEE, per germline (reference sequence). V shed 7 bases and J shed 5 bases, with 16 bases lying between them.